This T cell receptor beta chain was sequenced during a study of shared clonotypes between healthy human individuals. Study outcomes and limitations: For sorted subsets, rarefaction showed incomplete sequencing despite large depth.

The CDR3 totals 15 residues. V lost 8 bases and J 8 bases, leaving 23 bases between the germline ends. CDR1 is KGHSH, CDR2 LQKENI, per germline. Sequencing used immunoSEQ multiplex PCR; TCRdb keeps in-frame clones, though not all of them. The top ten clones hold over 9.5% of a sample with 330,000 or so clones, over 70% of them seen once. On this clone: Its cognate antigen is unknown.

The V and J genes are TRBV18 and TRBJ2-3; tentatively, D is TRBD1 or TRBD2 (5 bases each). Input material: memory CD4+ T cells sorted from blood. The subset is: CD45RA-negative fraction. The TCR originated in a man younger than 40 in good health. The DNA of the CDR3 is TGTGCCAGCACGCTAGGAGGAAAGGGGCTTCGTACGCAGTATTTT. Protein product: CASTLGGKGLRTQYF.